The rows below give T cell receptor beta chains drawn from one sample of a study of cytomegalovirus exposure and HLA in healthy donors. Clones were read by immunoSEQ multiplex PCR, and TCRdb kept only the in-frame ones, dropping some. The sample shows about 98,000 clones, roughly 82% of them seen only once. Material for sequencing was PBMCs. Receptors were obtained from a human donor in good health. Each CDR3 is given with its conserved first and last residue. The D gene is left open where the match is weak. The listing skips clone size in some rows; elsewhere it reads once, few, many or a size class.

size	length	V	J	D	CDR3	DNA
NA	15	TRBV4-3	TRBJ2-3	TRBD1	CASSQGDRDTDTQYF	TGCGCCAGCAGCCAAGGCGACAGGGACACAGATACGCAGTATTTT
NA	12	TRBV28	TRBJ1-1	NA	CASRSGNTEAFF	TGTGCCAGCAGATCGGGGAACACTGAAGCTTTCTTT
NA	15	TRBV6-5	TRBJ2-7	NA	CASSYSLGGAYEQYF	TGTGCCAGCAGTTACTCATTGGGGGGTGCCTACGAGCAGTACTTC
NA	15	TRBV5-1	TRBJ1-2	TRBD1	CASRKRDRGSDGYTF	TGCGCCAGCAGAAAGCGGGACAGGGGGTCGGATGGCTACACCTTC
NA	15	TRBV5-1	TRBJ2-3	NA	CASSLLQGNTDTQYF	TGCGCCAGCAGCTTGTTGCAGGGGAACACAGATACGCAGTATTTT
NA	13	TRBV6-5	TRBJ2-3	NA	CATKVRSTDTQYF	TGTGCCACCAAGGTCAGGAGCACAGATACGCAGTATTTT
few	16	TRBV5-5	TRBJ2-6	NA	CASSLGASSGANVLTF	TGTGCCAGCAGCTTGGGGGCCAGCTCTGGGGCCAACGTCCTGACTTTC
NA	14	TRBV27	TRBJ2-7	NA	CASSARVSSYEQYF	TGTGCCAGCAGTGCCCGGGTGAGCTCCTACGAGCAGTACTTC
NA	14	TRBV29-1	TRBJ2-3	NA	CSVVSTVRVDTQYF	TGCAGCGTTGTGTCGACAGTAAGAGTGGATACGCAGTATTTT
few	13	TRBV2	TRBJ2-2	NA	CASSPSRSGELFF	TGTGCCAGCAGTCCCTCCCGGTCCGGGGAGCTGTTTTTT
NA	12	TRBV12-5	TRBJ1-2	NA	CASGLIDYGYTF	TGTGCTAGTGGTTTGATCGACTATGGCTACACCTTC
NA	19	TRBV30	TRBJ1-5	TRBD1	CAWSVLNSFGTGLGQPQHF	TGTGCCTGGAGTGTACTCAATTCCTTCGGGACAGGGCTTGGACAGCCCCAGCATTTT
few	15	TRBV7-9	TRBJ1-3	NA	CASSLAQGSGNTIYF	TGTGCCAGCAGCTTAGCGCAGGGCTCTGGAAACACCATATATTTT
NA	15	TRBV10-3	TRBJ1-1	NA	CAISEGGIRNTEAFF	TGTGCCATCAGTGAGGGAGGGATTCGGAACACTGAAGCTTTCTTT
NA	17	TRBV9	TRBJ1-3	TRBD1	CASSEGTPGGSGNTIYF	TGTGCCAGCAGCGAAGGGACCCCAGGGGGCTCTGGAAACACCATATATTTT
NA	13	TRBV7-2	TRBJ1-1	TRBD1	CASSQDRANEAFF	TGTGCCAGCAGCCAGGACAGGGCAAATGAAGCTTTCTTT
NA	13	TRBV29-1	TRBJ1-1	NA	CSGATGMNTEAFF	TGCAGCGGTGCGACAGGAATGAACACTGAAGCTTTCTTT
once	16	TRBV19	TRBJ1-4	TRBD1	CASTLTSGQGGEKLFF	TGTGCCAGCACACTAACTTCGGGACAGGGTGGTGAAAAACTGTTTTTT
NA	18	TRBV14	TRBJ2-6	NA	CASSQDLGGGSGANVLTF	TGTGCCAGCAGCCAAGATCTGGGCGGCGGGTCCGGGGCCAACGTCCTGACTTTC
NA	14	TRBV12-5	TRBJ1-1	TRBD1	CASAKDREDTEAFF	TGTGCTAGTGCCAAGGACAGGGAGGACACTGAAGCTTTCTTT
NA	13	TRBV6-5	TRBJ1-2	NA	CASRERPNLGYTF	TGTGCCAGCAGGGAGAGACCCAACTTAGGCTACACCTTC
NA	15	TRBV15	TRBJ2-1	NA	CATSRASLAGGEQFF	TGTGCCACCAGCAGGGCCTCACTAGCAGGGGGTGAGCAGTTCTTC
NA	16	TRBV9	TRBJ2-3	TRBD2	CASSVGLAGNTDTQYF	TGTGCCAGCAGCGTAGGGCTAGCGGGGAACACAGATACGCAGTATTTT
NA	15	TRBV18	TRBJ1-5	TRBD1	CASSPPGQANQPQHF	TGTGCCAGCTCACCACCTGGACAGGCAAATCAGCCCCAGCATTTT
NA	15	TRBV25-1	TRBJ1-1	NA	CASSEYEGGSTEAFF	TGTGCCAGCAGTGAATATGAGGGCGGAAGCACTGAAGCTTTCTTT
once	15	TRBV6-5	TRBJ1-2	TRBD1	CASSLNRDRGLGYTF	TGTGCCAGCAGTCTCAACCGGGACAGGGGGCTAGGCTACACCTTC
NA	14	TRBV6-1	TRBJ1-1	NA	CATGTWGMNTEAFF	TGTGCCACCGGGACTTGGGGCATGAACACTGAAGCTTTCTTT
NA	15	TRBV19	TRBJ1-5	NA	CASSIGTGGNQPQHF	TGTGCCAGTAGTATAGGGACCGGGGGCAATCAGCCCCAGCATTTT
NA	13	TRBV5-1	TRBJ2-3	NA	CASSLSSTDTQYF	TGCGCCAGCAGCTTGTCGAGCACAGATACGCAGTATTTT
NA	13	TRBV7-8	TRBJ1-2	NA	CASSPQSDYGYTF	TGTGCCAGCAGCCCCCAGTCCGACTATGGCTACACCTTC
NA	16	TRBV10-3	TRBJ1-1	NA	CAISESTAGRFAEAFF	TGTGCCATCAGTGAGTCGACTGCGGGGAGGTTTGCTGAAGCTTTCTTT
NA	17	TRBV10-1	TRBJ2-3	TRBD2	CASSPHSTSGSSDTQYF	TGCGCCAGCAGCCCCCATTCGACTAGCGGGAGCTCAGATACGCAGTATTTT
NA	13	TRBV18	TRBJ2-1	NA	CASSPPRLESQFF	TGTGCCAGCTCACCACCGCGGCTGGAATCGCAGTTCTTC
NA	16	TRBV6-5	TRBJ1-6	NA	CASSYSIGHGFSPLHF	TGTGCCAGCAGTTACTCGATTGGGCACGGCTTTTCACCCCTCCACTTT
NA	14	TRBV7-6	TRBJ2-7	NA	CASSPTGTSYEQYF	TGTGCCAGCAGCCCAACAGGGACCTCCTACGAGCAGTACTTC
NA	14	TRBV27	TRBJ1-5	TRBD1	CASKVGQGHQPQHF	TGTGCCAGCAAAGTCGGACAGGGGCATCAGCCCCAGCATTTT
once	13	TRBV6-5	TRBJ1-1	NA	CASKHPGNTEAFF	TGTGCCAGCAAACATCCGGGGAACACTGAAGCTTTCTTT
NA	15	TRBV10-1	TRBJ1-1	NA	CASSGRGAMNTEAFF	TGCGCCAGCAGTGGCCGTGGAGCCATGAACACTGAAGCTTTCTTT
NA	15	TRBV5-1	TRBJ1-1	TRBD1	CASSTGQGWNTEAFF	TGCGCCAGCAGCACAGGACAGGGATGGAACACTGAAGCTTTCTTT
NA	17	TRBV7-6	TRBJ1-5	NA	CASSLNGQEDSNQPQHF	TGTGCCAGCAGCTTGAATGGGCAGGAGGATAGCAATCAGCCCCAGCATTTT
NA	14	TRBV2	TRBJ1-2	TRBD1	CASSARDRGVGYTF	TGTGCCAGCAGCGCCCGGGACAGGGGGGTTGGCTACACCTTC
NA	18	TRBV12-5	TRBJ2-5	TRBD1	CASGLGIKDRVGQETQYF	TGTGCTAGTGGTTTGGGGATAAAGGACAGGGTAGGCCAAGAGACCCAGTACTTC
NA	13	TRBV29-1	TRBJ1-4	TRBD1	CSAAGTVREKLFF	TGCAGCGCCGCCGGGACAGTTCGTGAAAAACTGTTTTTT
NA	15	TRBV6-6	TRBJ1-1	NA	CASSILGGFSTEAFF	TGTGCCAGCAGTATACTCGGGGGGTTCAGCACTGAAGCTTTCTTT
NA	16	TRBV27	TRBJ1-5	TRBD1	CASSSITQGDTQPQHF	TGTGCCAGCAGTTCAATCACACAGGGGGATACTCAGCCCCAGCATTTT
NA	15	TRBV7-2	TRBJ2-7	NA	CASSLAPGRTLEQYF	TGTGCCAGCAGCTTAGCTCCCGGGCGGACTCTGGAGCAGTACTTC
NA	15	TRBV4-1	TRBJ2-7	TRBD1	CASSQVDRGPGEQYF	TGCGCCAGCAGCCAAGTGGACAGGGGGCCGGGCGAGCAGTACTTC
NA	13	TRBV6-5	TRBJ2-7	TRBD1	CASQTGNPYEQYF	TGTGCCAGCCAGACAGGGAACCCCTACGAGCAGTACTTC
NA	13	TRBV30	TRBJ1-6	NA	CAWSVDRRAPLHF	TGTGCCTGGAGTGTTGACAGACGAGCACCCCTCCACTTT
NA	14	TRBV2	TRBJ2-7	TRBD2	CASIKLAGTYEQYF	TGTGCCAGCATAAAACTAGCGGGAACCTACGAGCAGTACTTC
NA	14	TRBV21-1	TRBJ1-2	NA	CASAPTGLVYGYTF	TGTGCCAGCGCTCCGACAGGGTTGGTCTATGGCTACACCTTC
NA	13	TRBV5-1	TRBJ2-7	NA	CASSLEGGREQYF	TGCGCCAGCAGCTTGGAGGGGGGGAGGGAGCAGTACTTC
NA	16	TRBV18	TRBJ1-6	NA	CASSPRVYWDNSPLHF	TGTGCCAGCTCACCGAGGGTCTACTGGGATAATTCACCCCTCCACTTT
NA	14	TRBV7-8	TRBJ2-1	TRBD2	CASSMGGSIYEQFF	TGTGCCAGCAGCATGGGCGGGAGTATCTATGAGCAGTTCTTC
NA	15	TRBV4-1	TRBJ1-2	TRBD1	CASSPRQGFLDGYTF	TGCGCCAGCAGCCCCAGACAGGGCTTCTTGGATGGCTACACCTTC